A single sample gave rise to the 3 T cell receptor beta chains below, sequenced in a study of T cell changes during pregnancy in multiple sclerosis. The data were produced by immunoSEQ multiplex PCR, yet TCRdb's version contains in-frame clones alone and is incomplete. The data contain some 70,000 clones, about nine tenths of them singletons. Sequenced material: peripheral blood, taken in the third trimester of pregnancy. The origin of the receptors is a female donor with multiple sclerosis, enrolled in a pregnancy study.

The V and J genes are TRBV19 and TRBJ1-1, with D hard to call. V shed 7 bases and J shed 0 bases, with 15 bases lying between them. This CDR3 spans 15 amino acids. Germline CDR1 LNHDA, CDR2 SQIVND (reference sequence). CDR3 sequence (DNA): TGTGCCAGTAAACCTGGGAGTTCCATGAACACTGAAGCTTTCTTT. It is translated as CASKPGSSMNTEAFF.

The V call is TRBV19, the J call TRBJ1-2; 8 bases agree with TRBD1. Trimming removed 4 bases from V and 3 bases from J; junction bases left unmatched: 10. Germline CDR1 LNHDA, CDR2 SQIVND (reference sequence). The CDR3 extends over 16 amino acids. The DNA of the CDR3 is TGTGCCAGTAGTACGATCTCCGGGACAGGCGACTATGGCTACACCTTC. It yields the protein CASSTISGTGDYGYTF. The full variable domain, in which reference TRBV19 and TRBJ1-2 provide the parts outside the CDR3, is DGGITQSPKYLFRKEGQNVTLSCEQNLNHDAMYWYRQDPGQGLRLIYYSQIVNDFQKGDIAEGYSVSREKKESFPLTVTSAQKNPTAFYLCASSTISGTGDYGYTFGSGTRLTVV.

CDR3 amino acids: CASSASRQGFDLSYTF. The CDR3 DNA reads as TGTGCCAGCAGCGCTTCGAGACAGGGGTTCGATTTGAGCTACACCTTC. This chain uses TRBV9 with TRBJ1-2; 8 bases are shared with TRBD1. Germline-derived CDR1 and CDR2 are SGDLS and YYNGEE. This CDR3 region has 16 residues. Trimming removed 3 bases from V and 9 bases from J; junction bases left unmatched: 16.